This TCR beta chain was profiled in a study of T-cell reconstitution after alpha-beta-depleted transplantation in children. This sample's TCRbeta library carried unique molecular identifier barcodes. TCRdb reprocessed the PCR reads with MiXCR, giving one entry per CDR3 protein. Altogether some 280,000 distinct CDR3 sequences are present, 9.9% being singletons, with the ten largest covering around 10%. V was cut by 4 bases and J by 1 base, with 11 bases left in between. This CDR3 is built from 14 residues. Germline V gene sequence: CDR1 SGHRS, CDR2 YFSETQ. This clonotype came up a few times. This TCR came from a human donor who donated a stem cell graft to a child with SCID. Sequenced material: PBMCs from the stem cell graft donor, taken from the stem cell graft. The genes are TRBV5-1 and TRBJ1-1; D gene unclear. The CDR3 DNA reads TGCGCCAGCAGCCGAGAGGCGGGGAACACTGAAGCTTTCTTT. This codes for CASSREAGNTEAFF.